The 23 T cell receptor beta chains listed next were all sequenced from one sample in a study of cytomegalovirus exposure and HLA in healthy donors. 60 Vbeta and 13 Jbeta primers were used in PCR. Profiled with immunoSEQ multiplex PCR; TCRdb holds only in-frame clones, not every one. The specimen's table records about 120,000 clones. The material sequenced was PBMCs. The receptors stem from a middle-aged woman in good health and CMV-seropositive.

CDR3 nucleotides: TGTGCCAGCAGCTTACCCGGACAGGGGGCCCTGGCAACTAATGAAAAACTGTTTTTT. This codes for CASSLPGQGALATNEKLFF. The chain has TRBV7-8 and TRBJ1-4; 11 bases agree with TRBD1. The germline V gene has CDR1 SGHVS and CDR2 FQNEAQ. J gave up 0 bases and V 2 bases, and 8 bases lay outside the gene matches. The CDR3 runs to 19 residues.

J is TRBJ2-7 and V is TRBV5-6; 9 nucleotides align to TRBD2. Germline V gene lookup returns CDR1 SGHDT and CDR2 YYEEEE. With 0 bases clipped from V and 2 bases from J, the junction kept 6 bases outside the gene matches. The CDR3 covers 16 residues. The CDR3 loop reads CASSLGLAAFTYEQYF. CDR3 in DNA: TGTGCCAGCAGCTTGGGACTAGCGGCCTTTACCTACGAGCAGTACTTC.

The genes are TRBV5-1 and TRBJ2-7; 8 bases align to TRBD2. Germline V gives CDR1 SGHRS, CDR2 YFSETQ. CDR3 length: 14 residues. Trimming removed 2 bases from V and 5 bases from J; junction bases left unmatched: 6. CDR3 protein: CASSFREGRNEQYF. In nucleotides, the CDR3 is TGCGCCAGCAGCTTCCGGGAGGGAAGGAACGAGCAGTACTTC.

The CDR3 sequence is CASSEGGQGNQPQHF. In DNA, the CDR3 is TGTGCCAGCAGTGAAGGGGGACAGGGCAATCAGCCCCAGCATTTT. The chain employs TRBV25-1 and TRBJ1-5; 8 bases are a match to TRBD1. Germline lookup yields CDR1 MGHDK and CDR2 SYGVNS. The CDR3 is 15 residues long. The V gene end was trimmed by 2 bases and the J gene end by 2 bases; junction bases not matched to a gene: 2. The whole variable domain, filled in from reference TRBV25-1 and TRBJ1-5, reads EADIYQTPRYLVIGTGKKITLECSQTMGHDKMYWYQQDPGMELHLIHYSYGVNSTEKGDLSSESTVSRIRTEHFPLTLESARPSHTSQYLCASSEGGQGNQPQHFGDGTRLSIL.

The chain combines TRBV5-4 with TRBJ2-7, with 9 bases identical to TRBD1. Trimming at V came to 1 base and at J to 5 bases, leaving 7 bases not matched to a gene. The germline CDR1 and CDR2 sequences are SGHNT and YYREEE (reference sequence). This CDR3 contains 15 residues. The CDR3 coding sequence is TGTGCCAGCAGCTTGTTAGGGACAGGGCCCCACGAGCAGTACTTC. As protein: CASSLLGTGPHEQYF.

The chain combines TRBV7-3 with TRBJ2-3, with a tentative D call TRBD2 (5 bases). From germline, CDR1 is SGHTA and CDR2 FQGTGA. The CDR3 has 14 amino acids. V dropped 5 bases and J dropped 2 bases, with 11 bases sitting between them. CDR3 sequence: CASSRGSITDTQYF. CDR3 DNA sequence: TGTGCCAGCAGCCGAGGGAGCATCACAGATACGCAGTATTTT.

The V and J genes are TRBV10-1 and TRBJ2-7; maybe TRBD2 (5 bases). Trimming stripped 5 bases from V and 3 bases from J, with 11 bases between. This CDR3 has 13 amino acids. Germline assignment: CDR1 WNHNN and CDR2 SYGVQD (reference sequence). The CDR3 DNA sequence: TGCGCCAGCAGTTCGGACTGCCGCTACGAGCAGTACTTC. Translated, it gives CASSSDCRYEQYF.

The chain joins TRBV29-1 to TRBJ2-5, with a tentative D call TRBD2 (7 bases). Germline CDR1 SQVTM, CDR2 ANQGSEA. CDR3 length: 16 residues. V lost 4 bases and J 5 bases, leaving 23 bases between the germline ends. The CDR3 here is CSVGGPRGAAGETQYF. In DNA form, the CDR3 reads TGCAGCGTTGGCGGCCCTCGGGGGGCTGCCGGGGAGACCCAGTACTTC. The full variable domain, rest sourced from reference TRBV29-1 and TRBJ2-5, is SAVISQKPSRDICQRGTSLTIQCQVDSQVTMMFWYRQQPGQSLTLIATANQGSEATYESGFVIDKFPISRPNLTFSTLTVSNMSPEDSSIYLCSVGGPRGAAGETQYFGPGTRLLVL.

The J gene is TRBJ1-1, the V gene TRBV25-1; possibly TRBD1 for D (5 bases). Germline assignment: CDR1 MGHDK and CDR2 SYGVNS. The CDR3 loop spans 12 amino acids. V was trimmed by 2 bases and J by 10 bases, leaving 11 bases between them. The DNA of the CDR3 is TGTGCCAGCAGTGAACTGGACAATAGAGCTTTCTTT. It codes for CASSELDNRAFF.

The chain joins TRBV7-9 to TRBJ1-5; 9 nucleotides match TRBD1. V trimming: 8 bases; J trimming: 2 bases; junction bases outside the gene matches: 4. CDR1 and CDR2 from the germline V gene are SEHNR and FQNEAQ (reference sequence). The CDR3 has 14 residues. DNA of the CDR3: TGTGCCAGCCCCTGGGACAGGGGCAATCAGCCCCAGCATTTT. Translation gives CASPWDRGNQPQHF. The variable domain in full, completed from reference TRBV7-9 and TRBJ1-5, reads DTGVSQNPRHKITKRGQNVTFRCDPISEHNRLYWYRQTLGQGPEFLTYFQNEAQLEKSRLLSDRFSAERPKGSFSTLEIQRTEQGDSAMYLCASPWDRGNQPQHFGDGTRLSIL.

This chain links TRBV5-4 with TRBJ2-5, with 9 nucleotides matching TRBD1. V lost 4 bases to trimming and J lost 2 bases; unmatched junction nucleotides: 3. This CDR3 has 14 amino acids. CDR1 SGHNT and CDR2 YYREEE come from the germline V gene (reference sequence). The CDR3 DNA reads TGTGCCAGCAGCCCTGGACAGGGGCAAGAGACCCAGTACTTC. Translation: CASSPGQGQETQYF. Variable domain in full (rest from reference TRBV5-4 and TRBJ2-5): ETGVTQSPTHLIKTRGQQVTLRCSSQSGHNTVSWYQQALGQGPQFIFQYYREEENGRGNFPPRFSGLQFPNYSSELNVNALELDDSALYLCASSPGQGQETQYFGPGTRLLVL.

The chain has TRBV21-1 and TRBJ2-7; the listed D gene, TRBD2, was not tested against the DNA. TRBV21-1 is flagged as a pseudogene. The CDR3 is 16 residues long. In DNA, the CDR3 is TGTGCCAGCAGCAAAGGTGGGGGAGGAGGTTGGAACGAGCAGTACTTC. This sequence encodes CASSKGGGGGWNEQYF.

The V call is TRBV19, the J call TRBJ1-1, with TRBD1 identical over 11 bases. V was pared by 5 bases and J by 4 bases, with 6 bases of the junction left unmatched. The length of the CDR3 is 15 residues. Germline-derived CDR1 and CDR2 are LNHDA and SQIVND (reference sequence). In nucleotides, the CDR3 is TGTGCCAGTAGTCCTGGAGGGACAGGGGGCACTGAAGCTTTCTTT. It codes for CASSPGGTGGTEAFF.

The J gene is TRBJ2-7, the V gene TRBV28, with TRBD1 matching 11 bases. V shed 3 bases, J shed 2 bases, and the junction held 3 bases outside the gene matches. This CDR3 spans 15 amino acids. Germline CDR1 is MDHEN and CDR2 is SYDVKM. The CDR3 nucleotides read TGTGCCAGCAGTTTTCCGGGACAGGGGGCCTACGAGCAGTACTTC. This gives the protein CASSFPGQGAYEQYF.

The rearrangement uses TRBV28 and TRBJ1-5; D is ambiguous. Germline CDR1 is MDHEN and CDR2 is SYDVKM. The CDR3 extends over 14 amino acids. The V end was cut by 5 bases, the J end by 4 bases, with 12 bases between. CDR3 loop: CASSLPFANQPQHF. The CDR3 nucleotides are TGTGCCAGCAGTCTACCTTTTGCGAATCAGCCCCAGCATTTT. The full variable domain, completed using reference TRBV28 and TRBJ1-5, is DVKVTQSSRYLVKRTGEKVFLECVQDMDHENMFWYRQDPGLGLRLIYFSYDVKMKEKGDIPEGYSVSREKKERFSLILESASTNQTSMYLCASSLPFANQPQHFGDGTRLSIL.

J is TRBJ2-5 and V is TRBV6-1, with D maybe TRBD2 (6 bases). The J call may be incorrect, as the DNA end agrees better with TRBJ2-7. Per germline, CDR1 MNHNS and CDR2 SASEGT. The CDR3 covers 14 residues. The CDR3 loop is CASRVGGSTYEQYF. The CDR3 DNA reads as TGTGCCAGCCGGGTAGGAGGGAGCACCTACGAGCAGTACTTC.

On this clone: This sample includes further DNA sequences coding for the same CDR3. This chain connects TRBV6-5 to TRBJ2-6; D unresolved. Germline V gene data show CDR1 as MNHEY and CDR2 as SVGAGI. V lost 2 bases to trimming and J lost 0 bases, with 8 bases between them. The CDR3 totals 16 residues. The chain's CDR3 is CASSYGHLSGANVLTF. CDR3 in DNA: TGTGCCAGCAGTTACGGCCACCTCTCTGGGGCCAACGTCCTGACTTTC.

Here the CDR3 reads CASSFGRDNEQFF. CDR3 nucleotide sequence: TGTGCCAGCAGTTTCGGCAGGGACAATGAGCAGTTCTTC. J is TRBJ2-1 and V is TRBV27; TRBD1 might be the D (5 bases). The germline V and J ends were trimmed by 3 bases and 5 bases, with 8 bases remaining between them. The germline V gene encodes CDR1 MNHEY and CDR2 SMNVEV (reference sequence). The CDR3 loop spans 13 amino acids.

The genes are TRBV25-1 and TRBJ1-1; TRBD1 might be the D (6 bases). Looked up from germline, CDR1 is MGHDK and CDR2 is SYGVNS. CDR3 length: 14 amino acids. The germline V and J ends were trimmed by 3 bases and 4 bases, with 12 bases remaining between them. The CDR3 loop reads CASSEDSMGTEAFF. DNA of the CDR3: TGTGCCAGCAGTGAGGACAGTATGGGCACTGAAGCTTTCTTT.

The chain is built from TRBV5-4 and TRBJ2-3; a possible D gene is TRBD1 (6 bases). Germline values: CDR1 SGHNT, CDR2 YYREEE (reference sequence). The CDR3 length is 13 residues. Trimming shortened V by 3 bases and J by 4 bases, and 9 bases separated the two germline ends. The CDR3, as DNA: TGTGCCAGCAGCTCACAGGGCGCAGATACGCAGTATTTT. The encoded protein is CASSSQGADTQYF.

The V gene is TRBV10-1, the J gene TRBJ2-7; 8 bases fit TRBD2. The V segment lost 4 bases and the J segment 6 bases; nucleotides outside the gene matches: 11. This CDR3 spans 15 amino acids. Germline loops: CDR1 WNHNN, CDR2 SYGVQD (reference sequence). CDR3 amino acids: CASSVLSSGLGEQYF. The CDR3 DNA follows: TGCGCCAGCAGTGTTCTGTCTAGCGGGTTAGGCGAGCAGTACTTC.

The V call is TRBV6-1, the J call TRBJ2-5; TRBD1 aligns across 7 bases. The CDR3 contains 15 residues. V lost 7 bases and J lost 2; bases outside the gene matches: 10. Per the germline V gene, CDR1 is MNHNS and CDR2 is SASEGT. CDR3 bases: TGTGCCAGCACCAACTTCCGACAGGGTCAAGAGACCCAGTACTTC. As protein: CASTNFRQGQETQYF.

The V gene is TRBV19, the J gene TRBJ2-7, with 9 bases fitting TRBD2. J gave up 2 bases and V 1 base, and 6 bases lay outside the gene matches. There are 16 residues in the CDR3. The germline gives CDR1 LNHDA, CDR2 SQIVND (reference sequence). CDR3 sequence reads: CASSIAPGLAPYEQYF. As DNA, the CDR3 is TGTGCCAGTAGTATAGCGCCGGGACTAGCCCCCTACGAGCAGTACTTC.